This TCR beta chain was captured by sequencing in a study of beta chain features in type 1 diabetes. A few counts support this clone. The antigen remains unidentified. Reverse transcribing all isolated RNA meant expressed TCRB transcripts were sequenced. Repertoires were generated with immunoSEQ multiplex PCR, while TCRdb's copy carries only in-frame clones and drops some. The sample holds 900,000 or so clones, about a sixth seen once. Study results and limitations: At VDJ recombination sites, type 1 diabetes patients had fewer insertions and more deleted nucleotides. Cells with high TCR expression could be over-represented by cDNA sequencing.

The V and J ends lost 3 bases and 0 bases respectively, with 12 bases between them. Germline values: CDR1 ENHRY, CDR2 SYGVKD. The CDR3 has 15 amino acids. A CD45RO/CCR7/CD25/CD127/CD95/CD27 panel sorted naive, central memory, regulatory and stem cell-like memory CD4+ cells. The chain joins TRBV10-3 to TRBJ2-7; D unclear. The sequence came from a woman in her late teens or twenties in good health. Sequenced: naive CD4+ T cells from blood. This CDR3 reads CAISEGQPTSYEQYF. CDR3 DNA: TGTGCCATCAGTGAAGGGCAACCAACCTCCTACGAGCAGTACTTC.